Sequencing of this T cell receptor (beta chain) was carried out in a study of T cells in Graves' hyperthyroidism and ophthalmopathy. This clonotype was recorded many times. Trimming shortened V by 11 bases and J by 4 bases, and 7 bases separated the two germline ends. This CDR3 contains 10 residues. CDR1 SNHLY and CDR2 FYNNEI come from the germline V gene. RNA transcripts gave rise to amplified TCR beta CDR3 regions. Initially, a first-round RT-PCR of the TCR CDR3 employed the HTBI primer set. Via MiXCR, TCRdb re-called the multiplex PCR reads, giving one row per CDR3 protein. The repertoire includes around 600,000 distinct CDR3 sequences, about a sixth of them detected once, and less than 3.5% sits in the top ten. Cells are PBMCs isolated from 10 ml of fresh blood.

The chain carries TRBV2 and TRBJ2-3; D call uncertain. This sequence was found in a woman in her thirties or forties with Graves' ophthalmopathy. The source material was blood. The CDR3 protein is CAGQADTQYF. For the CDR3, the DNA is TGTGCCGGCCAGGCAGATACGCAGTATTTT.